This TCR beta chain was recorded in a study of blood T cells in healthy people across ages (dated by TCRdb to about 2015). Describing the broader study: Template switching captured roughly one uniquely barcoded TCR beta cDNA molecule per two T cells in model experiments. Using deep sequencing normalized with unique cDNA molecular identifiers, the study measured how TCR beta repertoire diversity changes with age. Four age groups were formed from the donors: young (average approximately 16 years), middle-aged (less than 40), aged (62) and long-lived (more than 75). To avoid experimental bias, donors of different ages were spread randomly across the sequencing lanes. For two donors (one aged 18 to 30 and one aged 80 or older), the study analyzed two additional independent replicas of 1 million unique cDNA reads from the same blood draw. Study-wide conclusions, independent of this receptor: Because donor CMV infection status was unknown, age-related changes in expanded clonotypes were potentially confounded. As age increased, observed TCR beta diversity per million T cells dropped in a roughly linear way, and a significant reduction was already evident by age about 40. Estimates of total diversity from one million sequenced T cells were regarded as lower bounds and underestimates. The percentage of naive T cells measured by flow cytometry correlated strongly with observed TCR beta diversity. Compared with the aged group, the long-lived group had more naive CD4+ T cells, fewer expanded clones and increased TCR diversity, a pattern suggesting age selection. Conclusive comparison of naive and antigen-experienced compartments was prevented by the profiling of bulk unsorted PBMCs.

Turning to this clonotype: No cognate antigen has been identified for it. The junction does not match germline at one end; this may be a read error.

The library was obtained by 5' RACE. The sequencer listed for this sample is Illumina HiSeq 2500. A second PCR of about 6 to 11 cycles was run with a J-beta primer mix and a sample-barcoded 5' primer. A template-switch 5' adaptor carrying 12 random nucleotides introduced a unique molecular identifier onto each TCR beta cDNA molecule. Each sample yielded at least 2.5 million CDR3-containing paired-end reads. The Mint cDNA synthesis kit, primed by a TRBC-specific oligonucleotide, was used to synthesize first-strand cDNA from all RNA. All cDNA was treated with uracil-DNA glycosylase and then went through a first 18-cycle PCR with the universal primers M1SS and BC2_uni_R. As for the original processing: Normalization of each sample was performed by random selection of 1 million high-quality reads, each carrying a distinct molecular identifier. Reads with shared molecular identifiers were discarded instead of being binned into consensus sequences. MiTCR, set to a Q25 quality threshold and the strictest error-elimination algorithm, was used for CDR3 identification, clonotype clustering and error correction. A nonparametric unseen species model with Euler transformation was used to estimate a lower bound on total TCR beta diversity. TCRdb itself trimmed the public reads at Q25 with fastp, ran MiXCR and retained productive beta chains. Each record represents a unique CDR3 protein, reported with the most common genes and DNA among its rows. TCRdb assigned the V and J calls; the authors' analysis was not used. Here the sample has roughly 790,000 distinct CDR3 sequences; roughly 45% occur a single time. The top ten constitute about 20% of the sample.

The germline V gene encodes CDR1 SGHRS and CDR2 YFSETQ. Measured from the cysteine to the phenylalanine, the CDR3 is 16 residues long. The entry retains the CDR3 DNA only, 48 bases that are in frame from base 1. Donors were around 37 systemically healthy Caucasian individuals from Russia aged roughly 6 to 95 years. Ten milliliters of peripheral blood were drawn from each donor into EDTA-treated Vacutainer tubes. Ficoll-Paque density-gradient centrifugation was used to isolate PBMCs, with at least 6.5 million per sample. Total RNA, at least 6 micrograms per sample, was extracted from PBMCs with Trizol reagent. For every donor, an aliquot of PBMCs went through flow cytometry to measure the percentages of naive CD45RAhigh/CD27high T cells.

Sequencing was done on a sample of blood. This chain joins TRBV5-1 to TRBJ2-5; 6 matching bases give a weak D call of TRBD1. This receptor was identified in a woman aged 55 to 70 in good health. The nucleotides read TGCGCCAGCAGCTTGGCAGGGGTCGGGGTTGGAGAGATCCAGTACTTC. Its translation is CASSLAGVGVGEIQYF.